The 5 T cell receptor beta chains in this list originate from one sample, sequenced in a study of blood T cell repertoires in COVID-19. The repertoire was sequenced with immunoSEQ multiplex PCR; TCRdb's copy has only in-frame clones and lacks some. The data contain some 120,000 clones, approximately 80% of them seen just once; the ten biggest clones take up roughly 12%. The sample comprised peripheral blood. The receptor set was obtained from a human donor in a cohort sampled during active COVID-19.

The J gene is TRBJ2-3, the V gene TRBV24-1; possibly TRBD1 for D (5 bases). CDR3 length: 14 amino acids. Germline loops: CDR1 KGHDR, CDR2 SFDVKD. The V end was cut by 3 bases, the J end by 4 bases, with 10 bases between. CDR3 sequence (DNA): TGTGCCACCAGTGATGCGACAGTCGCAGATACGCAGTATTTT. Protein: CATSDATVADTQYF.

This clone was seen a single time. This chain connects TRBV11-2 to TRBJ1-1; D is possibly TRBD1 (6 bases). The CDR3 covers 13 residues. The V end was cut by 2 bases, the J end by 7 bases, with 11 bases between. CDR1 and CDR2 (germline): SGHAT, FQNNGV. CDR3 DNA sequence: TGTGCCAGCAGCTTAAGGACAGAAGGTGAAGCTTTCTTT. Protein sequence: CASSLRTEGEAFF.

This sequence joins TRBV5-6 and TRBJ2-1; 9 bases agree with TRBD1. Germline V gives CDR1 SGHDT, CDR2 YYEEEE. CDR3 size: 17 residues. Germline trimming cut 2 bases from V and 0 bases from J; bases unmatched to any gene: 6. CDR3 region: CASSFTGTGSSYNEQFF. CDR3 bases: TGTGCCAGCAGCTTCACCGGGACAGGGAGCTCCTACAATGAGCAGTTCTTC.

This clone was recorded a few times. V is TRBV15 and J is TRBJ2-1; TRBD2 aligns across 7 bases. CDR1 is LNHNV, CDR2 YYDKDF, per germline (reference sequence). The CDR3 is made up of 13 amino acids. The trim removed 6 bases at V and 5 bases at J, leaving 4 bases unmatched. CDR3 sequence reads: CATSRGRDNEQFF. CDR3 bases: TGTGCCACCAGTCGGGGGAGGGACAATGAGCAGTTCTTC.

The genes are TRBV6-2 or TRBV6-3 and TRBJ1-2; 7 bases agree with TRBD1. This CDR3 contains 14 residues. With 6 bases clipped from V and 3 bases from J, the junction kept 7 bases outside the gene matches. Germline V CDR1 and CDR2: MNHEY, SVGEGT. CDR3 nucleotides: TGTGCCAGCAGCCCGGGACAGATAGACTATGGCTACACCTTC. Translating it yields CASSPGQIDYGYTF.